The sequence of this T cell receptor (beta chain) was determined in a study of OX40 agonist ivuxolimab in advanced cancers. In the study overall: Patients got intravenous ivuxolimab at 0.01 to 10 mg/kg every 2 weeks. Study-wide results and limits: Clonal expansion by week 6 occurred in CD4+ and CD8+ blood T cells (at 0.1 to 3.0 mg/kg).

Profiled with immunoSEQ multiplex PCR; TCRdb holds only in-frame clones, not every one. The sample has 91,000 or so clones; about nine tenths are singletons. In regard to this clone: Its antigen is not known.

Germline CDR1 is KGHSH and CDR2 is LQKENI. This CDR3 spans 16 amino acids. V was clipped by 4 bases and J by 10 bases, with 24 bases between them. The source is an adult with an advanced solid tumor such as melanoma, head and neck, liver or kidney cancer. The sequences come from CD4+ or CD8+ T cells sorted from blood, collected in a trial of the OX40 agonist ivuxolimab. This sequence joins TRBV18 and TRBJ2-3; D possibly corresponds to TRBD1 (5 bases). CDR3 region: CASSRARQTSSPSQYF. The CDR3, as DNA: TGTGCCAGCTCACGGGCCCGACAGACATCTTCACCCTCGCAGTATTTT. The full variable domain, rest sourced from reference TRBV18 and TRBJ2-3, is NAGVMQNPRHLVRRRGQEARLRCSPMKGHSHVYWYRQLPEEGLKFMVYLQKENIIDESGMPKERFSAEFPKEGPSILRIQQVVRGDSAAYFCASSRARQTSSPSQYFGPGTRLTVL.